The T cell receptor beta chain described here comes from a study of blood T cells in healthy people across ages. Investigators took around 10 milliliters of peripheral blood from every donor. Isolation per sample recovered at least 7 million PBMCs. A second PCR of about 7 to 11 cycles used a sample-barcoded 5' primer and a J-beta primer mix. Each of the cDNA molecules was tagged by a template-switch adaptor with 12 random nucleotides. TCRdb reprocessed the 5' RACE reads via MiXCR and lists one record per CDR3 protein. The sample lists hundreds of thousands of distinct CDR3 sequences, 58% occurring once. Germline V gene sequence: CDR1 MNHEY, CDR2 SVGAGI. The CDR3 has 16 amino acids. V gave up 0 bases and J gave up 1 base, with 12 bases separating them.

The source is a young man in good health. The sequenced sample consisted of blood. V and J are TRBV6-5 and TRBJ1-1; tentative D call: TRBD1 (5 bases). The CDR3 sequence: CASSYSLAGWNTEAFF. For the CDR3, the DNA is TGTGCCAGCAGTTACTCGCTGGCAGGGTGGAACACTGAAGCTTTCTTT.